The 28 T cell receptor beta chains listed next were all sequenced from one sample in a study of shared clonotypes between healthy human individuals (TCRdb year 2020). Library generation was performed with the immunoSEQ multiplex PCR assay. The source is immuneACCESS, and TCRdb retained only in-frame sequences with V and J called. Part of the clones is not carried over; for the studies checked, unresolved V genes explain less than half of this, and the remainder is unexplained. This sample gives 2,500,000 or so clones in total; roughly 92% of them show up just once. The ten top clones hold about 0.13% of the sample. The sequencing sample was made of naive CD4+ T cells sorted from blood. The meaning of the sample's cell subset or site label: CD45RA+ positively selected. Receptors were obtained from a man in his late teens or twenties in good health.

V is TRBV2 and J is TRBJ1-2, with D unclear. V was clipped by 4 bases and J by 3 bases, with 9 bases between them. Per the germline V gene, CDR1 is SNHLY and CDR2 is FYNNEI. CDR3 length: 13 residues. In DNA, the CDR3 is TGTGCCAGCAGTGTTTCCGGATACTATGGCTACACCTTC. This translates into CASSVSGYYGYTF.

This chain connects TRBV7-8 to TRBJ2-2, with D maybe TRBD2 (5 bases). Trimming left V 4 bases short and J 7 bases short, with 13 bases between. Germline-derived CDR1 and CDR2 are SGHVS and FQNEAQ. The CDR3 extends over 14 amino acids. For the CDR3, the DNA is TGTGCCAGCAGCTACCCTGGAACTAGCGGGGAGCTGTTTTTT. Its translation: CASSYPGTSGELFF. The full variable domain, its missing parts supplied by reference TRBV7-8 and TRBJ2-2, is GAGVSQSPRYKVAKRGQDVALRCDPISGHVSLFWYQQALGQGPEFLTYFQNEAQLDKSGLPSDRFFAERPEGSVSTLKIQRTQQEDSAVYLCASSYPGTSGELFFGEGSRLTVL.

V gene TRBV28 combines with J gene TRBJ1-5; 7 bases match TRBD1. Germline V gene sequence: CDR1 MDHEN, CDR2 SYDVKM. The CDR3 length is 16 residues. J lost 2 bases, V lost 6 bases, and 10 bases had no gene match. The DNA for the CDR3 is TGTGCCAGCAGCAAACTTCCGGGACAGCGCAATCAGCCCCAGCATTTT. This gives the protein CASSKLPGQRNQPQHF.

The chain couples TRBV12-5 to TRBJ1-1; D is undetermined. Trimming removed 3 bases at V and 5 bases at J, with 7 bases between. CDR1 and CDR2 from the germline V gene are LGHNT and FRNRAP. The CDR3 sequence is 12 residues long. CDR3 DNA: TGTGCTAGTGGTTTAGAAAGAACTGAAGCTTTCTTT. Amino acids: CASGLERTEAFF.

Here the CDR3 DNA reads TGTGCCCTGGATAGGGCCCGCGACAATGAGCAGTTCTTC. Translation: CALDRARDNEQFF. V is TRBV6-1 and J is TRBJ2-1, with unresolved D. V lost 11 bases to trimming and J lost 5 bases, with 16 bases between them. The CDR3 loop spans 13 amino acids. Germline V gene data show CDR1 as MNHNS and CDR2 as SASEGT.

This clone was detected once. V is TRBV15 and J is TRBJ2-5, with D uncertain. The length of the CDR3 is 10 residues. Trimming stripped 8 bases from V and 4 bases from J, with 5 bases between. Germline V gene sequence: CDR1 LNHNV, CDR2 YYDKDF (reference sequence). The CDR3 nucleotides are TGTGCCACCGGGTTAGAGACCCAGTACTTC. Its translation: CATGLETQYF.

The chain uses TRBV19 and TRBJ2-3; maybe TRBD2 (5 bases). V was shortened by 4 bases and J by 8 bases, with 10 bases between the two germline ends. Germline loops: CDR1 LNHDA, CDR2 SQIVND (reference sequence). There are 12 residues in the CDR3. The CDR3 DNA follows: TGTGCCAGTAGTACCCCACGGGGTACGCAGTATTTT. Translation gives CASSTPRGTQYF.

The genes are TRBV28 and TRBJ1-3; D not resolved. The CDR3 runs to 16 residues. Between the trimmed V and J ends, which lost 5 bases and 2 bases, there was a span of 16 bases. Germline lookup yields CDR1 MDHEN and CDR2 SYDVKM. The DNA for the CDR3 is TGTGCCAGCAGTACAAACACCGCCCTGCCTGGAAACACCATATATTTT. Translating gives CASSTNTALPGNTIYF.

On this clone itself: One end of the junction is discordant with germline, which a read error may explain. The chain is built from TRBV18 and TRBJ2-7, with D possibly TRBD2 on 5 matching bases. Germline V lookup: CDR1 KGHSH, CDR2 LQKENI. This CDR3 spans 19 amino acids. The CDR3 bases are TGTGCCAGCTCCCCACGACGAGGGTATGGGGATGGTTACGTTGAGGAGCAGTACTTC. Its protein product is CASSPRRGYGDGYVEEQYF. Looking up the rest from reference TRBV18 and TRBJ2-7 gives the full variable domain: NAGVMQNPRHLVRRRGQEARLRCSPMKGHSHVYWYRQLPEEGLKFMVYLQKENIIDESGMPKERFSAEFPKEGPSILRIQQVVRGDSAAYFCASSPRRGYGDGYVEEQYFGPGTRLTVT.

Here the CDR3 DNA reads TGCGCCAGCAGTGAGGGGACAGAATTAAAGGTAGCTTTCTTT. Encoded protein: CASSEGTELKVAFF. This chain connects TRBV10-1 to TRBJ1-1; 7 bases fit TRBD1. CDR3 length: 14 residues. Germline CDR1 WNHNN, CDR2 SYGVQD (reference sequence). V lost 2 bases, J lost 10 bases, and 10 bases stayed unmatched.

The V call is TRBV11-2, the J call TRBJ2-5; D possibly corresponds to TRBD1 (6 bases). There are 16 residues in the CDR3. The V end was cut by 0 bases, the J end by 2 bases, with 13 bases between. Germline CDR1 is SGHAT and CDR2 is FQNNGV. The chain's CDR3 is CASSLDPGQRQETQYF. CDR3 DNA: TGTGCCAGCAGCTTAGATCCGGGACAAAGACAAGAGACCCAGTACTTC.

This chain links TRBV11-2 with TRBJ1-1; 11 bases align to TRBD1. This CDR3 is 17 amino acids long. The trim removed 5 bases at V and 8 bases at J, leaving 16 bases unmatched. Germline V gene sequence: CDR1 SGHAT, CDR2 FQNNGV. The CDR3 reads CASSLKGTGGFRSEAFF. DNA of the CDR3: TGTGCCAGCAGCCTAAAGGGGACAGGGGGATTCCGGTCGGAAGCTTTCTTT.

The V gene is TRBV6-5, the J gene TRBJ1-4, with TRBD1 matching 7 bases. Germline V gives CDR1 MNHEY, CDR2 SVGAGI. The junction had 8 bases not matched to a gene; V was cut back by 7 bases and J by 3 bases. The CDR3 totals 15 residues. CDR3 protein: CASKISGTANEKLFF. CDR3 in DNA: TGTGCCAGCAAAATTTCCGGGACAGCTAATGAAAAACTGTTTTTT.

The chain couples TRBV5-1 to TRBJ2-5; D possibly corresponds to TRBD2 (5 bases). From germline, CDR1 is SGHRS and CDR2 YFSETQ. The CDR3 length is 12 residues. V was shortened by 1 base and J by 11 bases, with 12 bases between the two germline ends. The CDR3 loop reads CASSLPGREQYF. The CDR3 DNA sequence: TGCGCCAGCAGCTTGCCTGGGAGAGAGCAGTACTTC. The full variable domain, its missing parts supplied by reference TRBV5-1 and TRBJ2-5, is KAGVTQTPRYLIKTRGQQVTLSCSPISGHRSVSWYQQTPGQGLQFLFEYFSETQRNKGNFPGRFSGRQFSNSRSEMNVSTLELGDSALYLCASSLPGREQYFGPGTRLLVL.

This CDR3 is CASSSLTGSEQYF. CDR3 coding DNA: TGTGCCAGCAGCTCCCTGACAGGATCCGAGCAGTACTTC. V is TRBV5-4 and J is TRBJ2-7, with D perhaps TRBD1 (6 bases). CDR1 and CDR2 (germline): SGHNT, YYREEE (reference sequence). The CDR3 length is 13 residues. Trimming removed 3 bases at V and 6 bases at J, with 13 bases between.

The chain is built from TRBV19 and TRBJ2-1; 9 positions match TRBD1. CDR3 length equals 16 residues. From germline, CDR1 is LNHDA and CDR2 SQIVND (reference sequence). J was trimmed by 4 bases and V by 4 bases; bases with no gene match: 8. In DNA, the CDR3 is TGTGCCAGTAGTAATGGACGACAGGGGGATTACAATGAGCAGTTCTTC. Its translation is CASSNGRQGDYNEQFF. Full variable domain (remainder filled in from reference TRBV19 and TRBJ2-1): DGGITQSPKYLFRKEGQNVTLSCEQNLNHDAMYWYRQDPGQGLRLIYYSQIVNDFQKGDIAEGYSVSREKKESFPLTVTSAQKNPTAFYLCASSNGRQGDYNEQFFGPGTRLTVL.

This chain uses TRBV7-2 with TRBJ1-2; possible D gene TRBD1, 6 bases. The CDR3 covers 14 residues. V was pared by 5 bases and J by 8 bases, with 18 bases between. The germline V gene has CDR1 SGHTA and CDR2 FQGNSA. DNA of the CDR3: TGTGCCAGCAGCCCGGCCGGTACACAGGGAGGCTACACCTTC. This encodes CASSPAGTQGGYTF. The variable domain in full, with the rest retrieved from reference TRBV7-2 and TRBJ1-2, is GAGVSQSPSNKVTEKGKDVELRCDPISGHTALYWYRQSLGQGLEFLIYFQGNSAPDKSGLPSDRFSAERTGGSVSTLTIQRTQQEDSAVYLCASSPAGTQGGYTFGSGTRLTVV.

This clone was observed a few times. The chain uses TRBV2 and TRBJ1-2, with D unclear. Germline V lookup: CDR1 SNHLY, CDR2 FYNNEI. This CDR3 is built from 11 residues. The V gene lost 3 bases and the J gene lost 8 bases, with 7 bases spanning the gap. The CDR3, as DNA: TGTGCCAGCAGTGATCCAACGGGCTACACCTTC. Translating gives CASSDPTGYTF.

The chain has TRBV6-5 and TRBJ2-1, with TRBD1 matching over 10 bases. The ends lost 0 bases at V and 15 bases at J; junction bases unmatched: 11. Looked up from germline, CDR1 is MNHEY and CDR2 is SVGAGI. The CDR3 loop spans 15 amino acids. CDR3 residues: CASSYSRPPGTGVFF. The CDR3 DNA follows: TGTGCCAGCAGTTACTCGAGGCCCCCCGGGACAGGGGTGTTCTTC.

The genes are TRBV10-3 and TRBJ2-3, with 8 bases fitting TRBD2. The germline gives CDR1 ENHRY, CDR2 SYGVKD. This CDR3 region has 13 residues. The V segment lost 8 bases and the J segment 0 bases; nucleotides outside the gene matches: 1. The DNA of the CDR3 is TGTGCCATCGGGACTAGGAGCACAGATACGCAGTATTTT. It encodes CAIGTRSTDTQYF.

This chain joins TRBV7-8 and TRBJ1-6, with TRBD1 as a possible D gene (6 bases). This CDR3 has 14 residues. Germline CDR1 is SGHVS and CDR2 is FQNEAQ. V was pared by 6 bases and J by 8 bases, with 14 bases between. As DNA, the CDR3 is TGTGCCAGCAGACCAGGGGATTCCTATTCACCCCTCCACTTT. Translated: CASRPGDSYSPLHF.

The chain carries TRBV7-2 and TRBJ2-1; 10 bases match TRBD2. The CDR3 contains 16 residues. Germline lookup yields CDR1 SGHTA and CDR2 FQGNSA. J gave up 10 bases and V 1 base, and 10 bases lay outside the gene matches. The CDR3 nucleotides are TGTGCCAGCAGCTTAGTCTCAGCGGGAGGGCCTCGAGAGCAGTTCTTC. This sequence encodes CASSLVSAGGPREQFF. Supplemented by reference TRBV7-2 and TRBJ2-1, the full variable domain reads GAGVSQSPSNKVTEKGKDVELRCDPISGHTALYWYRQSLGQGLEFLIYFQGNSAPDKSGLPSDRFSAERTGGSVSTLTIQRTQQEDSAVYLCASSLVSAGGPREQFFGPGTRLTVL.

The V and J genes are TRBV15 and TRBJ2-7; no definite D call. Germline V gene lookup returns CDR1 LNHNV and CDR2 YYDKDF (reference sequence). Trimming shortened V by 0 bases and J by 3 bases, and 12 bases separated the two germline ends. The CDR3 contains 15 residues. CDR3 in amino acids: CATSRDPGPYYEQYF. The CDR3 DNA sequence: TGTGCCACCAGCAGAGACCCCGGACCTTACTACGAGCAGTACTTC.

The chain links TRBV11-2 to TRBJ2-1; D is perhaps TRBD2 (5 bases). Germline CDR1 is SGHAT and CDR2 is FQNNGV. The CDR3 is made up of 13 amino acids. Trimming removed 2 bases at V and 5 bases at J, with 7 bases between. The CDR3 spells CASSLTGNNEQFF. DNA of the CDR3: TGTGCCAGCAGCTTAACGGGGAACAATGAGCAGTTCTTC.

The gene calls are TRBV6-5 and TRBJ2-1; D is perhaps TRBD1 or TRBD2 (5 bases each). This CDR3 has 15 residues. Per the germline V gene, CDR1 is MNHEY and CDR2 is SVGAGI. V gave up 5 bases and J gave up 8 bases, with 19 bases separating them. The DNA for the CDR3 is TGTGCCAGCAGTAGCGGACACTTATTCGGCCATGAGCAGTTCTTC. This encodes CASSSGHLFGHEQFF.

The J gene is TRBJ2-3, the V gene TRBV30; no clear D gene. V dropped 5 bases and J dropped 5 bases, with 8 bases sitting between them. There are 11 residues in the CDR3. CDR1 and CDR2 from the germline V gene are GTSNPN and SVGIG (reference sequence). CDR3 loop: CAWQIGDTQYF. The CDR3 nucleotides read TGTGCCTGGCAAATTGGAGATACGCAGTATTTT.

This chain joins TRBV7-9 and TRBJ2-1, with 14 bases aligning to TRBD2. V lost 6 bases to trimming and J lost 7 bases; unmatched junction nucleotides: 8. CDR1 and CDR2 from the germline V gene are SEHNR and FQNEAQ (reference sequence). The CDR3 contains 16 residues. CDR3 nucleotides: TGTGCCAGCAGTCCCGGGGGACTAGCGGGGGCGAATGAGCAGTTCTTC. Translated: CASSPGGLAGANEQFF.

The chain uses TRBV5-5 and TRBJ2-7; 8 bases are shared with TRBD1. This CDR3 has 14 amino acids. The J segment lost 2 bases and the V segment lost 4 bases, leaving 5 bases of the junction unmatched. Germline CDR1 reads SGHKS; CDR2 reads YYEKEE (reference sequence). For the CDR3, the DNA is TGTGCCAGCAGCGGCGACAGGGGTACCTACGAGCAGTACTTC. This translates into CASSGDRGTYEQYF. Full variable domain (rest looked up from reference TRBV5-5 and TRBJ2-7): DAGVTQSPTHLIKTRGQQVTLRCSPISGHKSVSWYQQVLGQGPQFIFQYYEKEERGRGNFPDRFSARQFPNYSSELNVNALLLGDSALYLCASSGDRGTYEQYFGPGTRLTVT.